This T cell receptor (beta chain) was found in a study of Ad26.COV2.S vaccination and SARS-CoV-2 variants. V was cut by 5 bases and J by 7 bases, with 17 bases left in between. Germline V gene data show CDR1 as SGHTA and CDR2 as FQGTGA. The CDR3 extends over 14 amino acids. Treatment given: about 20 received Ad26.COV2.S at low or high dose, single or two shots; a few received placebo; per-sample allocation not given. Samples came from day 63 after the first vaccine or placebo injection. Sequencing was performed with immunoSEQ multiplex PCR; in TCRdb, only in-frame clones are kept and a portion is missing. The table has about 350,000 clones, around 90% seen once.

This chain uses TRBV7-3 with TRBJ1-2; D remains unclear. This receptor was obtained from a person aged 18-65 years who received the Ad26.COV2.S COVID-19 vaccine or a placebo. This sample comprised peripheral blood, obtained in a trial of Ad26.COV2.S vaccine versus placebo. This CDR3 reads CASSPRVRRSGYTF. The CDR3, as DNA: TGTGCCAGCAGCCCCCGGGTTCGAAGGTCTGGCTACACCTTC. Full variable domain (remainder filled in from reference TRBV7-3 and TRBJ1-2): GAGVSQTPSNKVTEKGKYVELRCDPISGHTALYWYRQSLGQGPEFLIYFQGTGAADDSGLPNDRFFAVRPEGSVSTLKIQRTERGDSAVYLCASSPRVRRSGYTFGSGTRLTVV.